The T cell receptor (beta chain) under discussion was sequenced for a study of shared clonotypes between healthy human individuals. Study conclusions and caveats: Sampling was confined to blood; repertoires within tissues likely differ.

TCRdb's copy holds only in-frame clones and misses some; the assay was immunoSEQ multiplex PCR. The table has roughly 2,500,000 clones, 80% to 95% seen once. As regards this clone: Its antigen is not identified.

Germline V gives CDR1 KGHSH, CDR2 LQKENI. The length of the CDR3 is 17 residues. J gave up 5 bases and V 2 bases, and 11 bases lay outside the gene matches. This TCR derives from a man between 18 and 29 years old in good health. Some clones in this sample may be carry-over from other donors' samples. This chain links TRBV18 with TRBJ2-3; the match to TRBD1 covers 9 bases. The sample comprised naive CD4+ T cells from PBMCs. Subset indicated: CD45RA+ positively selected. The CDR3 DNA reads TGTGCCAGCTCACCAATTGGAGTACAGGGGGCCGTAGATACGCAGTATTTT. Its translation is CASSPIGVQGAVDTQYF.